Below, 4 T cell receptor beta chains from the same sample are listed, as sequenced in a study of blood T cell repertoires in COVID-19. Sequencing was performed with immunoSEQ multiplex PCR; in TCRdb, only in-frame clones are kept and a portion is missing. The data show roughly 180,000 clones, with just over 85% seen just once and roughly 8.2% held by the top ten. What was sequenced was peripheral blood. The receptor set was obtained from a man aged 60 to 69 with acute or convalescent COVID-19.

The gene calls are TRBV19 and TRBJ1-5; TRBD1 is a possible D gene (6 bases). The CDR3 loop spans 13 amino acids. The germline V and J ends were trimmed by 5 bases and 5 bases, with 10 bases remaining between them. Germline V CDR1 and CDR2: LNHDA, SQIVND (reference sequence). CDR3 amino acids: CASSLRQDQPQHF. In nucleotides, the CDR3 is TGTGCCAGTAGTCTCCGACAGGATCAGCCCCAGCATTTT.

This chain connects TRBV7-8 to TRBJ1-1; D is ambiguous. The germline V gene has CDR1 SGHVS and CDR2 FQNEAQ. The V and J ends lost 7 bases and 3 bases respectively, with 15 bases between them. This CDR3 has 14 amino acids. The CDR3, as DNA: TGTGCCAGCATCGACGACCCGGAGGACACTGAAGCTTTCTTT. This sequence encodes CASIDDPEDTEAFF.

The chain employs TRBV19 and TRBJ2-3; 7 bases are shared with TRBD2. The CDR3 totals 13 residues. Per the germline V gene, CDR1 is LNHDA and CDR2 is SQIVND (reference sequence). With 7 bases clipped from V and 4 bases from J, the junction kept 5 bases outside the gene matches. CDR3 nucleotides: TGTGCCAGTAAACGCGGGAGCTCAGATACGCAGTATTTT. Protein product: CASKRGSSDTQYF.

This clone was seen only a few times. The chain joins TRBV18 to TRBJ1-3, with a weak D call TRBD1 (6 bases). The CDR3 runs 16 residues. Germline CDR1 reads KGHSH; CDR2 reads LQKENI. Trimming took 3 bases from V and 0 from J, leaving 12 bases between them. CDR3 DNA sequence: TGTGCCAGCTCACCTCTGGACAGTGACTCTGGAAACACCATATATTTT. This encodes CASSPLDSDSGNTIYF. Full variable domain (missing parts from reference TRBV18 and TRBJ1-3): NAGVMQNPRHLVRRRGQEARLRCSPMKGHSHVYWYRQLPEEGLKFMVYLQKENIIDESGMPKERFSAEFPKEGPSILRIQQVVRGDSAAYFCASSPLDSDSGNTIYFGEGSWLTVV.